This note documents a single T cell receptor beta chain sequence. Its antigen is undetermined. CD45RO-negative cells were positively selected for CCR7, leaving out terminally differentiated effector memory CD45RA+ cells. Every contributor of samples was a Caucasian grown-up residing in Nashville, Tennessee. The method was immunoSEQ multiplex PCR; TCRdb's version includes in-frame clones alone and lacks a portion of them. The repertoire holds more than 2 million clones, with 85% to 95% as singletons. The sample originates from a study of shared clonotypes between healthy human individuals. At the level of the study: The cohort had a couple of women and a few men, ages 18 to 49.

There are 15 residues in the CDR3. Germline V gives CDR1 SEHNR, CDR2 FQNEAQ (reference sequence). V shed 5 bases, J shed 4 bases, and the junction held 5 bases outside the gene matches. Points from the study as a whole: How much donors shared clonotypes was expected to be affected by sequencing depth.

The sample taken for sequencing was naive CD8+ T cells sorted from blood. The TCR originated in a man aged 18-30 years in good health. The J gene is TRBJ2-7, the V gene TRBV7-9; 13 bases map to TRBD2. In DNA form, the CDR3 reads TGTGCCAGCAGCCAGGGACTAGCGGGATCTTACGAGCAGTACTTC. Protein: CASSQGLAGSYEQYF.